This T cell receptor beta chain was sequenced during a study of shared clonotypes between healthy human individuals. Assay: immunoSEQ multiplex PCR; the TCRdb copy retains only in-frame clones and omits some. The table has more than 1,200,000 clones, about 98.5% seen once. This clone came up once. The antigen is unknown. The CDR3 is made up of 13 amino acids. The ends were cut back, 3 bases at V and 4 bases at J, with 6 bases in the middle. Germline V gene data show CDR1 as LNHDA and CDR2 as SQIVND (reference sequence). Broader study findings: Investigators expected sequencing depth to affect clonotype sharing among donors. Non-shared clonotypes had lower generation probabilities than those shared by all four donors. The sole specimen, blood, was sampled, and tissue repertoires likely differ. Naive CD4 clonotype sharing across a few donors was 5% to 6%.

This chain uses TRBV19 with TRBJ1-4; D is undetermined. The TCR was taken from a young man in good health. The sample was naive CD4+ T cells sorted from blood. The subset is: CD45RA+ positively selected. The CDR3 DNA reads as TGTGCCAGTAGTATCATGGGTAATGAAAAACTGTTTTTT. Its protein product is CASSIMGNEKLFF.